A selection of T cell receptor beta chains follows, all from one sample in a study of blood T cell repertoires in COVID-19. The assay was immunoSEQ multiplex PCR, and TCRdb's table has in-frame clones only and misses some. The sample carries over 100,000 clones, 86% recorded once. Source material: peripheral blood. The source of these receptors is a middle-aged man with acute or convalescent COVID-19. Each CDR3 is given with its conserved first and last residue. Fields, in order: D gene, J gene, clone size, V gene, CDR3 protein, CDR3 DNA. D genes are given only for firm matches. Size is stated for part of the rows, as once, few or many counts, or as a class when the clone is expanded.

d_gene: -
j_gene: TRBJ1-2
abundance: once
v_gene: TRBV9
CDR3aa: CASSVAPREGGYTF
CDR3nt: TGTGCCAGCAGCGTAGCGCCCAGGGAGGGAGGCTACACCTTC

d_gene: -
j_gene: TRBJ1-6
abundance: -
v_gene: TRBV6-5
CDR3aa: CASRGEDAYNSPLHF
CDR3nt: TGTGCCAGCAGGGGGGAGGATGCCTATAATTCACCCCTCCACTTT

d_gene: -
j_gene: TRBJ1-6
abundance: -
v_gene: TRBV13
CDR3aa: CASSLSVGAIPLHF
CDR3nt: TGTGCCAGCAGCTTAAGTGTCGGAGCAATACCCCTCCACTTT

d_gene: TRBD2
j_gene: TRBJ2-7
abundance: -
v_gene: TRBV6-1
CDR3aa: CASSDLGLAGVFDEQYF
CDR3nt: TGTGCCAGCAGTGACCTGGGACTAGCGGGAGTTTTCGACGAGCAGTACTTC

d_gene: TRBD2
j_gene: TRBJ2-5
abundance: few
v_gene: TRBV19
CDR3aa: CASSPLGAAGGPRAQYF
CDR3nt: TGTGCCAGTAGTCCCCTGGGAGCGGCGGGGGGGCCACGGGCCCAGTACTTC

d_gene: TRBD1
j_gene: TRBJ2-7
abundance: -
v_gene: TRBV27
CDR3aa: CASKLTRDREGQEQYF
CDR3nt: TGTGCCAGCAAACTCACACGGGACAGGGAGGGCCAGGAGCAGTACTTC

d_gene: -
j_gene: TRBJ2-5
abundance: once
v_gene: TRBV7-2
CDR3aa: CASSLSVGVYQETQYF
CDR3nt: TGTGCCAGCAGCTTAAGTGTGGGAGTTTACCAAGAGACCCAGTACTTC

d_gene: -
j_gene: TRBJ1-5
abundance: -
v_gene: TRBV11-2
CDR3aa: CASSPNTGDQPQHF
CDR3nt: TGTGCCAGCAGCCCGAATACCGGAGATCAGCCCCAGCATTTT

d_gene: TRBD2
j_gene: TRBJ2-1
abundance: many
v_gene: TRBV5-4
CDR3aa: CASQGSGVNSYNEQFF
CDR3nt: TGTGCCTCGCAAGGTAGCGGGGTGAACTCCTACAATGAGCAGTTCTTC

d_gene: -
j_gene: TRBJ1-2
abundance: -
v_gene: TRBV5-4
CDR3aa: CASSLGGLNYGYTF
CDR3nt: TGTGCCAGCAGCTTGGGGGGCCTGAACTATGGCTACACCTTC

d_gene: TRBD1
j_gene: TRBJ1-6
abundance: few
v_gene: TRBV11-2
CDR3aa: CASSLALTGRNSPLHF
CDR3nt: TGTGCCAGCAGCTTAGCGCTGACAGGGAGGAATTCACCCCTCCACTTT

d_gene: -
j_gene: TRBJ1-5
abundance: -
v_gene: TRBV2
CDR3aa: CASSGRQGQPQHF
CDR3nt: TGTGCCAGCAGTGGAAGGCAGGGACAGCCCCAGCATTTT

d_gene: -
j_gene: TRBJ1-6
abundance: -
v_gene: TRBV12-3/TRBV12-4
CDR3aa: CASRENRDSPLHF
CDR3nt: TGTGCCAGCAGGGAGAACAGGGATTCACCCCTCCACTTT

d_gene: TRBD1
j_gene: TRBJ2-7
abundance: few
v_gene: TRBV15
CDR3aa: CATSREWGQGTYEQYF
CDR3nt: TGTGCCACCAGCAGAGAGTGGGGACAGGGAACCTACGAGCAGTACTTC

d_gene: TRBD2
j_gene: TRBJ2-7
abundance: -
v_gene: TRBV11-3
CDR3aa: CASSSGLAGVGEQYF
CDR3nt: TGTGCCAGCAGCTCGGGACTAGCGGGGGTCGGCGAGCAGTACTTC

d_gene: TRBD1
j_gene: TRBJ2-7
abundance: few
v_gene: TRBV30
CDR3aa: CAWSVKGQVIYEQYF
CDR3nt: TGTGCCTGGAGTGTAAAGGGACAGGTGATCTACGAGCAGTACTTC

d_gene: TRBD2
j_gene: TRBJ2-3
abundance: -
v_gene: TRBV7-2
CDR3aa: CASSQGLVTDTQYF
CDR3nt: TGTGCCAGCAGCCAGGGACTAGTAACAGATACGCAGTATTTT

d_gene: -
j_gene: TRBJ1-3
abundance: -
v_gene: TRBV10-2
CDR3aa: CASSESRWTAGNTIYF
CDR3nt: TGCGCCAGCAGTGAGTCGCGGTGGACAGCGGGAAACACCATATATTTT

d_gene: TRBD1
j_gene: TRBJ2-3
abundance: -
v_gene: TRBV10-3
CDR3aa: CAISEGQGDTQYF
CDR3nt: TGTGCCATCAGTGAGGGACAGGGAGATACGCAGTATTTT

d_gene: -
j_gene: TRBJ1-2
abundance: -
v_gene: TRBV27
CDR3aa: CASSLSTYALYGYTF
CDR3nt: TGTGCCAGCAGTTTAAGTACCTACGCACTCTATGGCTACACCTTC

d_gene: TRBD2
j_gene: TRBJ2-7
abundance: -
v_gene: TRBV7-9
CDR3aa: CASSLSLNAGGASNEQYF
CDR3nt: TGTGCCAGCAGCTTATCCCTGAATGCGGGGGGCGCTTCCAACGAGCAGTACTTC

d_gene: TRBD2
j_gene: TRBJ2-2
abundance: -
v_gene: TRBV27
CDR3aa: CASSKRLAGDTGELFF
CDR3nt: TGTGCCAGCAGTAAGAGACTAGCGGGAGACACCGGGGAGCTGTTTTTT

d_gene: -
j_gene: TRBJ2-1
abundance: -
v_gene: TRBV6-2/TRBV6-3
CDR3aa: CTSSLHRNEQFF
CDR3nt: TGTACCAGCAGCCTCCACCGGAATGAGCAGTTCTTC

d_gene: TRBD1
j_gene: TRBJ1-1
abundance: -
v_gene: TRBV5-1
CDR3aa: CASSQQGGTEAFF
CDR3nt: TGCGCCAGCAGCCAACAGGGGGGCACTGAAGCTTTCTTT

d_gene: -
j_gene: TRBJ2-6
abundance: -
v_gene: TRBV7-2
CDR3aa: CASSLGGNSGANVLTF
CDR3nt: TGTGCCAGCAGCTTAGGCGGAAACTCTGGGGCCAACGTCCTGACTTTC

d_gene: TRBD1
j_gene: TRBJ2-7
abundance: once
v_gene: TRBV7-9
CDR3aa: CASSSLDRIYEQYF
CDR3nt: TGTGCCAGCAGCTCGCTGGACAGGATCTACGAGCAGTACTTC

d_gene: TRBD1
j_gene: TRBJ1-5
abundance: -
v_gene: TRBV2
CDR3aa: CASSPGQGRQPQHF
CDR3nt: TGTGCCAGCAGTCCGGGACAGGGGCGCCAGCCCCAGCATTTT

d_gene: -
j_gene: TRBJ1-2
abundance: -
v_gene: TRBV3-1/TRBV3-2
CDR3aa: CASSRGYYGYTF
CDR3nt: TGTGCCAGCAGCCGCGGTTACTATGGCTACACCTTC

d_gene: TRBD1
j_gene: TRBJ1-4
abundance: -
v_gene: TRBV5-4
CDR3aa: CASSLTGTGNEKLFF
CDR3nt: TGTGCCAGCAGCTTGACCGGGACAGGGAATGAAAAACTGTTTTTT

d_gene: -
j_gene: TRBJ2-7
abundance: -
v_gene: TRBV5-6
CDR3aa: CASSLAGGSYEQYF
CDR3nt: TGTGCCAGCAGCTTGGCTGGGGGGTCCTACGAGCAGTACTTC

d_gene: -
j_gene: TRBJ2-3
abundance: once
v_gene: TRBV2
CDR3aa: CASSELQGATQYF
CDR3nt: TGTGCCAGCAGTGAGCTACAGGGAGCTACGCAGTATTTT

d_gene: -
j_gene: TRBJ1-1
abundance: once
v_gene: TRBV4-1
CDR3aa: CASSQDRANTEAFF
CDR3nt: TGCGCCAGCAGCCAAGACAGGGCTAACACTGAAGCTTTCTTT

d_gene: TRBD1
j_gene: TRBJ2-7
abundance: -
v_gene: TRBV5-1
CDR3aa: CASSLDGRGLGEQYF
CDR3nt: TGCGCCAGCAGCTTGGATGGCAGGGGGCTGGGGGAGCAGTACTTC

d_gene: TRBD2
j_gene: TRBJ2-3
abundance: -
v_gene: TRBV7-9
CDR3aa: CASSLGPGGGTDTQYF
CDR3nt: TGTGCCAGCAGCTTAGGTCCGGGAGGGGGCACAGATACGCAGTATTTT

d_gene: TRBD1
j_gene: TRBJ1-4
abundance: once
v_gene: TRBV6-5
CDR3aa: CASSYRDRGYEKLFF
CDR3nt: TGTGCCAGCAGTTACCGGGACAGGGGTTATGAAAAACTGTTTTTT

d_gene: -
j_gene: TRBJ1-1
abundance: -
v_gene: TRBV2
CDR3aa: CASRQSNTEAFF
CDR3nt: TGTGCCAGCCGACAGAGTAACACTGAAGCTTTCTTT

d_gene: -
j_gene: TRBJ1-2
abundance: -
v_gene: TRBV3-1/TRBV3-2
CDR3aa: CASSQDIQGINYGYTF
CDR3nt: TGTGCCAGCAGCCAAGATATCCAGGGGATTAACTATGGCTACACCTTC

d_gene: -
j_gene: TRBJ1-1
abundance: -
v_gene: TRBV7-8
CDR3aa: CASSSTGITEAFF
CDR3nt: TGTGCCAGCAGCTCCACAGGGATTACTGAAGCTTTCTTT

d_gene: TRBD1
j_gene: TRBJ1-2
abundance: -
v_gene: TRBV12-5
CDR3aa: CASGLGQETYTF
CDR3nt: TGTGCTAGTGGTCTGGGACAGGAAACCTACACCTTC

d_gene: -
j_gene: TRBJ2-4
abundance: -
v_gene: TRBV6-4
CDR3aa: CASSDETGNIQYF
CDR3nt: TGTGCCAGCAGTGACGAGACAGGAAACATTCAGTACTTC

d_gene: TRBD1
j_gene: TRBJ1-4
abundance: few
v_gene: TRBV24-1
CDR3aa: CATSETGTGLEKLFF
CDR3nt: TGTGCCACCAGTGAAACCGGGACAGGGCTCGAAAAACTGTTTTTT

d_gene: TRBD1
j_gene: TRBJ1-1
abundance: -
v_gene: TRBV19
CDR3aa: CASKGQMGINTEAFF
CDR3nt: TGTGCCAGCAAGGGACAGATGGGGATTAACACTGAAGCTTTCTTT

d_gene: TRBD1
j_gene: TRBJ2-1
abundance: -
v_gene: TRBV5-1
CDR3aa: CASSFIRDRVYNEQFF
CDR3nt: TGCGCCAGCAGCTTTATTCGGGACAGGGTATACAATGAGCAGTTCTTC

d_gene: -
j_gene: TRBJ1-3
abundance: -
v_gene: TRBV20-1
CDR3aa: CSASVRGPSGNTIYF
CDR3nt: TGCAGTGCTAGTGTCAGGGGCCCATCTGGAAACACCATATATTTT

d_gene: -
j_gene: TRBJ1-2
abundance: -
v_gene: TRBV5-8
CDR3aa: CASSLLTGTYGYTF
CDR3nt: TGTGCCAGCAGCTTGTTGACAGGTACCTATGGCTACACCTTC

d_gene: TRBD1
j_gene: TRBJ2-7
abundance: -
v_gene: TRBV4-1
CDR3aa: CASSQGDRGYEQYF
CDR3nt: TGCGCCAGCAGCCAAGGGGACAGGGGCTACGAGCAGTACTTC

d_gene: -
j_gene: TRBJ1-6
abundance: -
v_gene: TRBV7-9
CDR3aa: CAIQGDRNSPLHF
CDR3nt: TGTGCCATCCAGGGTGATCGAAATTCACCCCTCCACTTT

d_gene: -
j_gene: TRBJ2-7
abundance: -
v_gene: TRBV20-1
CDR3aa: CSAGVPYEQYF
CDR3nt: TGCAGTGCAGGGGTCCCCTACGAGCAGTACTTC

d_gene: TRBD1
j_gene: TRBJ2-7
abundance: once
v_gene: TRBV13
CDR3aa: CASSLGGTGVYEQYF
CDR3nt: TGTGCCAGCAGCTTAGGGGGGACAGGGGTCTACGAGCAGTACTTC

d_gene: -
j_gene: TRBJ2-7
abundance: -
v_gene: TRBV7-9
CDR3aa: CASSLGQALGYEQYF
CDR3nt: TGTGCCAGCAGCTTAGGACAGGCCCTAGGCTACGAGCAGTACTTC

d_gene: TRBD1
j_gene: TRBJ2-7
abundance: once
v_gene: TRBV19
CDR3aa: CASSGQRTYEQYF
CDR3nt: TGTGCCAGTTCGGGACAGCGGACCTACGAGCAGTACTTC